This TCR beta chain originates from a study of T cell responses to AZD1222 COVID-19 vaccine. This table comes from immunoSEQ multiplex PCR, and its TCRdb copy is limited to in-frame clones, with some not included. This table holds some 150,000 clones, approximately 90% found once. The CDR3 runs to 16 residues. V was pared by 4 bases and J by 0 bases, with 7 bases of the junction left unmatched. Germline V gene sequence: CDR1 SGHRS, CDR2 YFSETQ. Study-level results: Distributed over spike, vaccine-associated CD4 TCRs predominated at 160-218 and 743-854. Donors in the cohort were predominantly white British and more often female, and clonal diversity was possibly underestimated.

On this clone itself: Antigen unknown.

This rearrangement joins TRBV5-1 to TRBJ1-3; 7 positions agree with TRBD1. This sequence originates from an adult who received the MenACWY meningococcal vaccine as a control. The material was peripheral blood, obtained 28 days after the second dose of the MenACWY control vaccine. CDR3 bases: TGCGCCAGCAGCAAGGGACAGCTTCTCTCTGGAAACACCATATATTTT. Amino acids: CASSKGQLLSGNTIYF.